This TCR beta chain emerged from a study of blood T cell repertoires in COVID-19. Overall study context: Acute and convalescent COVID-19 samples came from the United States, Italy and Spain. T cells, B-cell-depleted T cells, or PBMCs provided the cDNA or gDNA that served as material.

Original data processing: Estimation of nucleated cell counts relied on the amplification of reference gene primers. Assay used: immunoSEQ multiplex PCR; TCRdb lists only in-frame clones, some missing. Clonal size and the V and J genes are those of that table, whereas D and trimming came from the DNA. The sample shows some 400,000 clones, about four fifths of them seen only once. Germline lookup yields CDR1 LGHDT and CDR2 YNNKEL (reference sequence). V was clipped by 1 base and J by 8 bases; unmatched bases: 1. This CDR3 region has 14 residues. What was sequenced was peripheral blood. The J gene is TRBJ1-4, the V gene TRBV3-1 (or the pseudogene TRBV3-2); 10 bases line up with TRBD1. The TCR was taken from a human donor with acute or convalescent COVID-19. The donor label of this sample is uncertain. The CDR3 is CASSQGTGGEKLFF. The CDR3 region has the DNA TGTGCCAGCAGCCAAGGGACAGGGGGAGAAAAACTGTTTTTT.